Shown below are 20 T cell receptor beta chains from a single sample sequenced in a study of shared clonotypes between healthy human individuals (dated by TCRdb to between 2020 and 2021). The protocol used for the library was the immunoSEQ multiplex PCR assay. The table comes from immuneACCESS by way of TCRdb, which keeps in-frame sequences with V and J called. Part of the clones is missing from these tables; in studies checked, under half for an unresolved V gene and the rest for unknown reasons. Across this sample there are millions of clones, with about 95% seen only once. Clones ranked in the top ten supply about 1.1% of the sample. CD8 naive samples were CD45RO-negative cells positively selected for CCR7, giving a CD45RA+CCR7+ population that excluded TemRA cells. Sequences were obtained from naive CD8+ T cells sorted from blood. The sample's cell subset or site label, decoded: CD45RA+CCR7+. These receptors came from a young man in good health.

V and J are TRBV27 and TRBJ1-1; TRBD1 is a possible D gene (6 bases). Per the germline V gene, CDR1 is MNHEY and CDR2 is SMNVEV (reference sequence). The V end lost 8 bases, the J end lost 3 bases, and 19 bases lay between the germline ends. This CDR3 has 15 residues. The DNA for the CDR3 is TGTGCCAGCCCCTTAGGGGGGGGGACGGACACTGAAGCTTTCTTT. Encoded protein: CASPLGGGTDTEAFF.

V and J are TRBV10-3 and TRBJ2-1, with D uncertain. The germline V and J ends were trimmed by 3 bases and 7 bases, with 7 bases remaining between them. Looked up from germline, CDR1 is ENHRY and CDR2 is SYGVKD. The CDR3 contains 12 residues. This CDR3 is CAISDQLNEQFF. The CDR3 DNA follows: TGTGCCATCAGTGATCAGCTAAATGAGCAGTTCTTC.

Details on this clone: The sample carries other DNA sequences with the same CDR3. The genes are TRBV7-9 and TRBJ1-1, with D possibly being TRBD1 (5 bases). V was cut by 3 bases and J by 4 bases, with 6 bases left in between. Looked up from germline, CDR1 is SEHNR and CDR2 is FQNEAQ (reference sequence). This CDR3 has 12 amino acids. The CDR3 here is CASSFQGTEAFF. CDR3 coding DNA: TGTGCCAGCAGCTTCCAGGGCACTGAAGCTTTCTTT.

The chain has TRBV11-2 and TRBJ1-2; D unresolved. Germline CDR1 reads SGHAT; CDR2 reads FQNNGV. Trimming took off 4 bases at V and 2 bases at J, with 14 bases between the two ends. The CDR3 totals 15 residues. This CDR3 reads CASSSYLDGNYGYTF. CDR3 sequence (DNA): TGTGCCAGCAGCTCCTACTTGGACGGAAACTATGGCTACACCTTC.

V usage is TRBV7-2 and J usage is TRBJ2-7; D possibly corresponds to TRBD1 (5 bases). CDR1 is SGHTA, CDR2 FQGNSA, per germline. This CDR3 contains 13 residues. Between the trimmed V and J ends, which lost 3 bases and 3 bases, there was a span of 9 bases. CDR3 sequence: CASSFPGRYEQYF. Here the CDR3 DNA reads TGTGCCAGCAGCTTCCCAGGGCGCTACGAGCAGTACTTC. Together with reference TRBV7-2 and TRBJ2-7, the CDR3 gives the full variable domain: GAGVSQSPSNKVTEKGKDVELRCDPISGHTALYWYRQSLGQGLEFLIYFQGNSAPDKSGLPSDRFSAERTGGSVSTLTIQRTQQEDSAVYLCASSFPGRYEQYFGPGTRLTVT.

The rearrangement uses TRBV7-9 and TRBJ2-1; D could derive from TRBD1 or TRBD2 (5 bases each). V was clipped by 5 bases and J by 6 bases, with 17 bases between them. This CDR3 region has 15 residues. Germline V gene data show CDR1 as SEHNR and CDR2 as FQNEAQ (reference sequence). The CDR3 spells CASSNAGTQTNEQFF. CDR3 DNA: TGTGCCAGCAGCAACGCCGGGACCCAAACCAATGAGCAGTTCTTC.

The chain carries TRBV6-1 and TRBJ1-5; TRBD1 matches 9 bases. Germline values: CDR1 MNHNS, CDR2 SASEGT. This CDR3 comprises 16 residues. V shed 6 bases, J shed 0 bases, and the junction held 6 bases outside the gene matches. The CDR3 region is CASREPTGGSNQPQHF. CDR3 coding DNA: TGTGCCAGCAGGGAACCGACAGGGGGTAGCAATCAGCCCCAGCATTTT.

This chain connects TRBV21-1 to TRBJ1-2; no DNA check was done on the table's D call, TRBD1. TRBV21-1 is reported as a pseudogene. The CDR3 has 16 amino acids. CDR3 DNA sequence: TGTGCCAGCAGCAACACCGCCTACAGGGGGGACTATGGCTACACCTTC. Translated, it gives CASSNTAYRGDYGYTF.

This chain uses TRBV5-4 with TRBJ2-2, with D uncertain. The germline V gene has CDR1 SGHNT and CDR2 YYREEE (reference sequence). The CDR3 contains 14 residues. The V end was cut by 4 bases, the J end by 4 bases, with 11 bases between. The CDR3 bases are TGTGCCAGCAGCGGACCTCCGGGCACCGGGGAGCTGTTTTTT. Its translation is CASSGPPGTGELFF.

V and J are TRBV20-1 and TRBJ1-2; D unclear. This CDR3 is built from 10 residues. The germline CDR1 and CDR2 sequences are DFQATT and SNEGSKA (reference sequence). Between the trimmed V and J ends, which lost 0 bases and 8 bases, there was a span of 4 bases. The CDR3 sequence is CSARDGGYTF. CDR3 sequence (DNA): TGCAGTGCTAGAGATGGAGGCTACACCTTC.

This clone was seen once. This chain's CDR3 is CASSDRPTNEKLFF. CDR3 sequence (DNA): TGTGCCAGCAGCGACAGGCCAACTAATGAAAAACTGTTTTTT. V is TRBV6-6 and J is TRBJ1-4, with TRBD1 as a possible D gene (6 bases). V was trimmed by 6 bases and J by 0 bases, leaving 8 bases between them. Germline loops: CDR1 MNHNY, CDR2 SVGAGI (reference sequence). This CDR3 has 14 residues.

CDR3 in DNA: TGCGCCAGCAGCCAAGATCTCGGACAGGAGGTCTCCTATAATTCACCCCTCCACTTT. It encodes CASSQDLGQEVSYNSPLHF. The rearrangement joins TRBV4-1 to TRBJ1-6; 7 nucleotides line up with TRBD1. Germline CDR1 reads MGHRA; CDR2 reads YSYEKL. This CDR3 contains 19 residues. Trimming removed 0 bases from V and 0 bases from J; junction bases left unmatched: 8.

The chain uses TRBV6-5 and TRBJ2-6; D remains ambiguous. Per the germline V gene, CDR1 is MNHEY and CDR2 is SVGAGI. The CDR3 runs 13 residues. The V end lost 6 bases, the J end lost 12 bases, and 15 bases lay between the germline ends. In DNA form, the CDR3 reads TGTGCCAGCAGCCCCGACGGTGGCGGCGTCCTGACTTTC. Amino acid sequence: CASSPDGGGVLTF.

The chain carries TRBV9 and TRBJ2-7; TRBD2 matches at 14 bases. The CDR3 runs to 14 residues. V dropped 3 bases and J dropped 6; count of bases not matched to a gene: 2. CDR1 and CDR2 from the germline V gene are SGDLS and YYNGEE. The CDR3 here is CASSGGLAGAEQYF. CDR3 sequence (DNA): TGTGCCAGCAGCGGGGGACTAGCGGGAGCCGAGCAGTACTTC.

The chain recombines TRBV7-6 with TRBJ2-1; 7 nucleotides match TRBD2. The CDR3 is made up of 16 amino acids. The J segment lost 10 bases and the V segment lost 0 bases, leaving 12 bases of the junction unmatched. Germline loops: CDR1 SGHVS, CDR2 FNYEAQ. The CDR3 sequence: CASSLAIIGLEGEQFF. Written as DNA, the CDR3 is TGTGCCAGCAGCTTAGCGATTATCGGACTAGAAGGCGAGCAGTTCTTC.

V gene TRBV7-6 combines with J gene TRBJ1-1; the D is unclear. This CDR3 is built from 15 residues. Germline CDR1 SGHVS, CDR2 FNYEAQ. V lost 6 bases and J lost 0, with 14 bases in between. CDR3 sequence: CASSPGYNVNTEAFF. The CDR3 region has the DNA TGTGCCAGCAGTCCAGGATACAACGTGAACACTGAAGCTTTCTTT.

V is TRBV5-6 and J is TRBJ2-1; D is possibly TRBD1 (5 bases). CDR1 is SGHDT and CDR2 is YYEEEE in the germline V gene. The CDR3 covers 15 residues. The V end lost 1 base, the J end lost 1 base, and 9 bases lay between the germline ends. CDR3 DNA: TGTGCCAGCAGCTTGTGGGCAGGGTCCTACAATGAGCAGTTCTTC. This translates into CASSLWAGSYNEQFF.

This clone was recorded once. The gene calls are TRBV29-1 and TRBJ2-5; D possibly corresponds to TRBD2 (6 bases). The CDR3 covers 12 residues. Trimming shortened V by 2 bases and J by 5 bases, and 9 bases separated the two germline ends. CDR1 is SQVTM and CDR2 is ANQGSEA in the germline V gene. The CDR3 DNA sequence: TGCAGCGTTGAACGAGGGAGGGAGACCCAGTACTTC. It is translated as CSVERGRETQYF. Complete variable domain (other parts from reference TRBV29-1 and TRBJ2-5): SAVISQKPSRDICQRGTSLTIQCQVDSQVTMMFWYRQQPGQSLTLIATANQGSEATYESGFVIDKFPISRPNLTFSTLTVSNMSPEDSSIYLCSVERGRETQYFGPGTRLLVL.

The rearrangement uses TRBV30 and TRBJ2-7, with TRBD2 as a possible D gene (5 bases). Between the trimmed V and J ends, which lost 5 bases and 5 bases, there was a span of 13 bases. This CDR3 is built from 12 residues. CDR1 GTSNPN and CDR2 SVGIG come from the germline V gene (reference sequence). The CDR3 sequence is CAWEGLFNEQYF. In nucleotides, the CDR3 is TGTGCCTGGGAGGGCCTGTTTAACGAGCAGTACTTC.

V gene TRBV7-3 combines with J gene TRBJ2-5; no clear D gene. With 1 base removed from V and 4 bases from J, the gap between germline ends came to 7 bases. The length of the CDR3 is 13 residues. CDR1 is SGHTA and CDR2 is FQGTGA in the germline V gene. In DNA, the CDR3 is TGTGCCAGCAGCTTAAACGGCCGAGAGACCCAGTACTTC. Residues: CASSLNGRETQYF.